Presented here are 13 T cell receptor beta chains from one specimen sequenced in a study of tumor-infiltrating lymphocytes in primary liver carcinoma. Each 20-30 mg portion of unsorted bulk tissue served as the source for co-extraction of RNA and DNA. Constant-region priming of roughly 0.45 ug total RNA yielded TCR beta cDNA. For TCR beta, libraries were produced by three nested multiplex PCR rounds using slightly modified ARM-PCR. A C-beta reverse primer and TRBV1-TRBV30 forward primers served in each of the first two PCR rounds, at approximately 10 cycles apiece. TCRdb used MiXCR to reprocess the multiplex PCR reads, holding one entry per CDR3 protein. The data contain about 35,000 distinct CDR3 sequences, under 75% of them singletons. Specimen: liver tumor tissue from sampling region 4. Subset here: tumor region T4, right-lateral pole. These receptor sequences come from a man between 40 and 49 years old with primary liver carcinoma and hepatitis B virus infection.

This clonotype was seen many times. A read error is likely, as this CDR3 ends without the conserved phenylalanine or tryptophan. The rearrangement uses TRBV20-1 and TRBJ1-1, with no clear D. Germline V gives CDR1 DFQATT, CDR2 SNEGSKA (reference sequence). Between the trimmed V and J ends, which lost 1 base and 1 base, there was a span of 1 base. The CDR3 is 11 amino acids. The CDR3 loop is CSARGNTEAFS. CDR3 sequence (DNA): TGCAGTGCTAGAGGGAACACTGAAGCTTTCTCT.

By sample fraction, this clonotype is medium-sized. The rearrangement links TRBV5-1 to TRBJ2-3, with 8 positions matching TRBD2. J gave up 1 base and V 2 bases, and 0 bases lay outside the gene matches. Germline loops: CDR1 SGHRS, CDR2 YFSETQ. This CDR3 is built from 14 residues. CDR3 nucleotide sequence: TGCGCCAGCAGCTTACTAGCGGGCACAGATACGCAGTATTTT. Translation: CASSLLAGTDTQYF.

The DNA for the CDR3 is TGCAGCGTTCATCGGACAGGCAGTAACACTGAAGCTTTCTTT. Residues: CSVHRTGSNTEAFF. V gene TRBV29-1 combines with J gene TRBJ1-1; 7 bases are a match to TRBD1. V was pared by 5 bases and J by 2 bases, with 8 bases of the junction left unmatched. CDR1 and CDR2 (germline): SQVTM, ANQGSEA. The CDR3 consists of 14 residues.

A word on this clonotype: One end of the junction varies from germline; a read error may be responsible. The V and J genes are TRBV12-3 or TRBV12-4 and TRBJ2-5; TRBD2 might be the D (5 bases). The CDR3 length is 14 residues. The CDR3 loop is CVSIPREDLLTQCF. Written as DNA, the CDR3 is TGTGTCAGCATCCCCCGGGAAGATCTGTTGACCCAGTGCTTC.

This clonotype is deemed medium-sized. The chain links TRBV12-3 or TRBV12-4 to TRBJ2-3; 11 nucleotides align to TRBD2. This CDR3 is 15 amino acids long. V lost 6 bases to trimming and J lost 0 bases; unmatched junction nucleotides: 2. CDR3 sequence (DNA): TGTGCCAGCAGGGTAGCGGGAGGGAGCACAGATACGCAGTATTTT. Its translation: CASRVAGGSTDTQYF.

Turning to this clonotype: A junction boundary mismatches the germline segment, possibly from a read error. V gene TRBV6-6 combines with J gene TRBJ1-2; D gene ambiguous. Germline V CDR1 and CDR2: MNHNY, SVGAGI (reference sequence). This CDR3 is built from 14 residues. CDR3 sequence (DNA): TGTGCCTCCTATGCGGCGCCCGCTAACTATGACTACACCTTC. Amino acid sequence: CASYAAPANYDYTF.

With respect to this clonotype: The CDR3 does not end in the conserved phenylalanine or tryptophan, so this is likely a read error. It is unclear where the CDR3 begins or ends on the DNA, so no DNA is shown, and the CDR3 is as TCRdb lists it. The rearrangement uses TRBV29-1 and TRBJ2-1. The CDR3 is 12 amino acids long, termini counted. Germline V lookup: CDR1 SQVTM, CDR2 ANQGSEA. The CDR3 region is CSVPVSCNEHFL.

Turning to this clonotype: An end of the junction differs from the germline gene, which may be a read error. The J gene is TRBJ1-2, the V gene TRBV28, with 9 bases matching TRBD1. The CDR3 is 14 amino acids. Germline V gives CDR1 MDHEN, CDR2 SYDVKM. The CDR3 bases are TGTGCCAGCAAGTTCTTGGGACAGGGATATGGCTACGCCTTC. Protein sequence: CASKFLGQGYGYAF.

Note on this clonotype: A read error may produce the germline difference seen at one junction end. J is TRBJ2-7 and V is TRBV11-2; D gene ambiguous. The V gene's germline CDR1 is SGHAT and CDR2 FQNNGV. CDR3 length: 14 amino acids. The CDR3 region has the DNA TGTGCCAGCATCTCTAACAAGAACTCCTGCGAGCAGTACTTC. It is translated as CASISNKNSCEQYF.

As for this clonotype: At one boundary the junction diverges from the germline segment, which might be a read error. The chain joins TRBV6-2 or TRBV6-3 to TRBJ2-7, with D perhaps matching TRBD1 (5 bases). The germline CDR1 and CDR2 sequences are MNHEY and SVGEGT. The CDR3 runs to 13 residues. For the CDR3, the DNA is TGTGACAGCAGTTTGGACACTACCTACGAGCAGTACTTC. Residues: CDSSLDTTYEQYF.

This CDR3 reads CASSIVQNQPQHF. For the CDR3, the DNA is TGTGCCAGCAGCATAGTTCAGAATCAGCCCCAGCATTTT. The chain employs TRBV7-2 and TRBJ1-5; no clear D. Between the trimmed V and J ends, which lost 5 bases and 4 bases, there was a span of 9 bases. Per germline, CDR1 SGHTA and CDR2 FQGNSA. This CDR3 has 13 residues.

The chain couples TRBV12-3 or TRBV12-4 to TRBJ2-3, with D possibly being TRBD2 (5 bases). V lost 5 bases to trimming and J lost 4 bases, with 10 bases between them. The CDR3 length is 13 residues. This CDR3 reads CASSTSGADTQYF. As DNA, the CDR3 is TGTGCCAGCAGTACTAGTGGCGCAGATACGCAGTATTTT.

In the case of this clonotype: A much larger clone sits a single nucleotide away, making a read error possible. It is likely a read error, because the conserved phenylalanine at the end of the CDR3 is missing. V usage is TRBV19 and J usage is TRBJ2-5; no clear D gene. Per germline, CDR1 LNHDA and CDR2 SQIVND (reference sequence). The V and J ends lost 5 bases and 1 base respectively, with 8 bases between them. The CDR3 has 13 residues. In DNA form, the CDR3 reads TGTGCCAGTAGTTCCCAGGTCCAAGAGACCCAGTACATC. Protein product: CASSSQVQETQYI.